This T cell receptor beta chain was sequenced for a study of blood T cell repertoires in COVID-19. Sequencing was performed with immunoSEQ multiplex PCR; in TCRdb, only in-frame clones are kept and a portion is missing. The data show hundreds of thousands of clones, 80% to 90% seen once. This CDR3 region has 17 residues. Germline V lookup: CDR1 SEHNR, CDR2 FQNEAQ (reference sequence). With 8 bases clipped from V and 5 bases from J, the junction kept 14 bases outside the gene matches. This TCR came from a man in his late teens or twenties who had recovered from COVID-19. The chain links TRBV7-9 to TRBJ2-2, with 10 bases fitting TRBD2. Material for sequencing was PBMCs or T cells enriched from blood (not recorded which). This CDR3 reads CASVRAGGPRWTGELFF. The CDR3 region has the DNA TGTGCCAGCGTCCGAGCGGGAGGGCCGCGGTGGACCGGGGAGCTGTTTTTT.